Here is one T cell receptor (beta chain) with its context. This specimen comes from a study of blood T cell repertoires in COVID-19. Study as a whole: Samples of COVID-19 (acute and convalescent) were obtained from the United States, Italy and Spain.

Germline loops: CDR1 LNHNV, CDR2 YYDKDF (reference sequence). The CDR3 spans 14 residues. Trimming stripped 6 bases from V and 7 bases from J, with 19 bases between. Some clones are missing from TCRdb's copy, which holds only in-frame ones; the method was immunoSEQ multiplex PCR. Of roughly 190,000 clones listed, 70% to 90% are singletons. The sequencing sample was made of PBMCs or T cells enriched from blood (not recorded which). The TCR sequence derives from a woman in her thirties or forties in a cohort exposed to, infected with or recovered from COVID-19 (not recorded which). The J gene is TRBJ2-7, the V gene TRBV15, with D possibly matching TRBD1 (6 bases). The CDR3 coding sequence is TGTGCCACCAGTATAGACAGGCACCGCCCGGAGCAGTACTTC. As protein: CATSIDRHRPEQYF. Full variable domain (missing parts from reference TRBV15 and TRBJ2-7): DAMVIQNPRYQVTQFGKPVTLSCSQTLNHNVMYWYQQKSSQAPKLLFHYYDKDFNNEADTPDNFQSRRPNTSFCFLDIRSPGLGDTAMYLCATSIDRHRPEQYFGPGTRLTVT.